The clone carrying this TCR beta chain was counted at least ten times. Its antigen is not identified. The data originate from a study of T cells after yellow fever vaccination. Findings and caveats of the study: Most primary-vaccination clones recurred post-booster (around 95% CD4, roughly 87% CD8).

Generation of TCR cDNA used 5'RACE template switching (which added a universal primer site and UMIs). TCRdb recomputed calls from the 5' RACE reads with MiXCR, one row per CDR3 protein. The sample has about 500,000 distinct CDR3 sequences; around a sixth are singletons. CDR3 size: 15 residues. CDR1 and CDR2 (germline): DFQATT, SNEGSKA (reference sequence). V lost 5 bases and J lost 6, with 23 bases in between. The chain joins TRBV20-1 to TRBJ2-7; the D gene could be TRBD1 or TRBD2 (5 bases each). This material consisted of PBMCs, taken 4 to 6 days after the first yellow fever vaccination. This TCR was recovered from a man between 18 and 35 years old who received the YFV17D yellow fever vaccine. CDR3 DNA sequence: TGCAGTGCTCCACAGCCGGGACCGCCTTCGAGCGAGCAGTACTTC. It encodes CSAPQPGPPSSEQYF.